These T cell receptor beta chains were read from a single sample in a study of identical twins. A single record per CDR3 protein comes from TCRdb applying MiXCR to the 5' RACE reads. Of about 890,000 distinct CDR3 sequences listed, 9% to 15% are singletons. The same data also went into a second study, on yellow fever vaccine responses in identical twins.

What was sequenced was PBMCs. Receptor source: a woman between 18 and 29 years old in good health. The CDR3 runs from the conserved cysteine through the conserved F or W. A D gene is named only where the DNA matches it firmly. Only part of the rows carry a size: once, few, many, or a class if the clone is expanded.

v_gene	abundance	d_gene	j_gene	CDR3aa	CDR3nt
TRBV12-3/TRBV12-4	-	TRBD2	TRBJ2-3	CASRPSGTSRLDTQYF	TGTGCCAGCAGACCCTCCGGGACTAGCCGATTAGATACGCAGTATTTT
TRBV4-2	-	TRBD2	TRBJ2-4	CASSQDGLAGGPLNIQYF	TGTGCCAGCAGCCAAGATGGACTAGCGGGAGGGCCATTAAACATTCAGTACTTC
TRBV21-1	-	-	TRBJ1-2	CASSKYPRDKDGYTF	TGTGCCAGCAGCAAATACCCCAGGGATAAGGATGGCTACACCTTC
TRBV12-3/TRBV12-4	few	-	TRBJ1-5	CASRFTGLENQPQHF	TGTGCCAGCAGATTCACAGGGTTGGAAAATCAGCCCCAGCATTTT
TRBV27	few	TRBD2	TRBJ2-2	CASSTSGRGGELFF	TGTGCCAGCAGTACTAGCGGGAGGGGTGGGGAGCTGTTTTTT
TRBV29-1	many	-	TRBJ2-7	CSVGGTSYEQYF	TGCAGCGTTGGCGGGACCTCCTACGAGCAGTACTTC
TRBV10-3	few	-	TRBJ1-1	CAISGGGLLNTEAFF	TGTGCCATCAGTGGGGGGGGGCTGCTGAACACTGAAGCTTTCTTT
TRBV28	-	TRBD1	TRBJ1-2	CASSLPLGTGDYGYTF	TGTGCCAGCAGTTTACCCCTAGGGACAGGCGACTATGGCTACACCTTC
TRBV7-9	few	-	TRBJ1-6	CASRGGLESSYNSPLHF	TGTGCCAGCCGGGGCGGACTAGAAAGCTCCTATAATTCACCCCTCCACTTT
TRBV27	-	TRBD2	TRBJ2-3	CASSGDGGRVLDTQYF	TGTGCCAGCAGTGGGGACGGCGGGAGGGTTTTAGATACGCAGTATTTT
TRBV2	few	TRBD2	TRBJ2-3	CASSDGAGGYTQYF	TGTGCCAGCAGTGATGGCGCGGGGGGATATACGCAGTATTTT
TRBV7-2	-	-	TRBJ1-4	CASSPPGRFEKLFF	TGTGCCAGCAGCCCGCCGGGACGGTTTGAAAAACTGTTTTTT
TRBV12-3/TRBV12-4	-	-	TRBJ1-1	CASSLDYNTEAFF	TGTGCCAGCAGTTTAGACTATAACACTGAAGCTTTCTTT
TRBV5-1	few	-	TRBJ2-2	CASWDTGELFF	TGCGCCAGCTGGGACACCGGGGAGCTGTTTTTT
TRBV27	-	TRBD1	TRBJ1-6	CASSRTGEHLNSPLHF	TGTGCCAGCAGTAGGACAGGGGAACACCTTAATTCACCCCTCCACTTT
TRBV6-5	-	-	TRBJ2-5	CASSYGQSRGETQYF	TGTGCCAGCAGTTACGGACAATCAAGGGGAGAGACCCAGTACTTC
TRBV7-9	many	TRBD2	TRBJ2-5	CASSLAGGTETQYF	TGTGCCAGCAGTTTAGCGGGGGGGACGGAGACCCAGTACTTC
TRBV7-8	few	-	TRBJ1-6	CASSLIDSNSPLHF	TGTGCCAGCAGCTTAATAGACAGCAATTCACCCCTCCACTTT
TRBV29-1	few	-	TRBJ2-7	CSVRTHSSYEQYF	TGCAGCGTCCGGACTCACTCCTCCTACGAGCAGTACTTC
TRBV12-3/TRBV12-4	-	-	TRBJ2-3	CASRPRTASSTDTQYF	TGTGCCAGCAGGCCCCGGACAGCTTCTAGCACAGATACGCAGTATTTT
TRBV10-3	few	-	TRBJ1-1	CAISAHPGENTEAFF	TGTGCCATCAGTGCTCATCCGGGAGAGAACACTGAAGCTTTCTTT
TRBV13	-	TRBD2	TRBJ2-3	CASSGLAGGHTDTQYF	TGTGCCAGCAGCGGACTAGCGGGAGGCCACACAGATACGCAGTATTTT
TRBV28	few	TRBD2	TRBJ2-2	CASSSAGAGGPGELFF	TGTGCCAGCAGTTCCGCGGGAGCGGGGGGGCCCGGGGAGCTGTTTTTT
TRBV20-1	few	-	TRBJ1-5	CSAQRGSTYSNQPQHF	TGCAGTGCTCAAAGGGGCAGCACCTATAGCAATCAGCCCCAGCATTTT
TRBV3-1	few	-	TRBJ2-1	CASSQGFGGPMLNEQFF	TGTGCCAGCAGCCAAGGTTTCGGAGGTCCGATGTTAAATGAGCAGTTCTTC
TRBV5-1	few	-	TRBJ1-1	CASSLPGAIHEAFF	TGCGCCAGCAGCTTGCCCGGGGCCATCCATGAAGCTTTCTTT
TRBV28	few	-	TRBJ1-2	CASSSPMTGFYGYTF	TGTGCCAGCAGTTCCCCGATGACAGGATTCTATGGCTACACCTTC
TRBV5-5	-	TRBD1	TRBJ1-4	CASSSGTGLNEKLFF	TGTGCCAGCAGCTCCGGGACAGGGCTAAATGAAAAACTGTTTTTT
TRBV3-1	-	-	TRBJ2-7	CASSQAGGEQYF	TGTGCCAGCAGCCAAGCCGGAGGAGAGCAGTACTTC
TRBV20-1	-	-	TRBJ1-4	CSARLTRAANEKLFF	TGCAGTGCTAGATTAACCAGGGCTGCTAATGAAAAACTGTTTTTT
TRBV6-1	-	-	TRBJ2-5	CASALGYQETQYF	TGTGCCAGCGCCTTGGGGTACCAAGAGACCCAGTACTTC
TRBV7-9	many	TRBD2	TRBJ2-1	CASSSGGLSSYNEQFF	TGTGCCAGCTCCAGCGGGGGCCTGAGCTCCTACAATGAGCAGTTCTTC
TRBV5-8	-	-	TRBJ1-1	CASSSSGWSNTEAFF	TGTGCCAGCAGTTCTTCCGGGTGGTCGAACACTGAAGCTTTCTTT
TRBV3-1	few	TRBD2	TRBJ2-4	CASSLGLAGVLAKNIQYF	TGTGCCAGCAGCCTCGGACTAGCGGGGGTTCTAGCCAAAAACATTCAGTACTTC
TRBV20-1	-	-	TRBJ2-1	CSAEDLGNEQFF	TGCAGTGCCGAGGACCTCGGCAATGAGCAGTTCTTC
TRBV10-2	-	-	TRBJ2-5	CASSARGIQETQYF	TGCGCCAGCTCAGCTCGGGGGATACAAGAGACCCAGTACTTC
TRBV7-9	once	TRBD2	TRBJ2-1	CASSGRTSGGHNEQLF	TGTGCCAGCAGCGGCCGGACTAGCGGGGGGCACAATGAGCAGTTATTC
TRBV7-9	-	TRBD2	TRBJ2-1	CASSPRASGYNEQFF	TGTGCCAGCAGCCCCCGGGCTAGCGGGTACAATGAGCAGTTCTTC
TRBV18	few	TRBD1	TRBJ2-5	CASSPPRTGLPEETQYF	TGTGCCAGCTCACCACCGAGGACAGGACTTCCAGAGGAGACCCAGTACTTC
TRBV5-1	few	-	TRBJ2-2	CASSLAGLDTGELFF	TGCGCCAGCAGCTTGGCTGGGCTGGACACCGGGGAGCTGTTTTTT